These T cell receptor beta chains were read from a single sample in a study of vaccination and CD4 T cells after COVID-19. TCRdb itself ran the PCR reads through MiXCR, one entry per CDR3 protein. Of fewer than 8,500 distinct CDR3 sequences in the sample, around three fifths were seen once. Their target antigens are unknown. The sample comprised CD4+ T cells from blood, cultured in vitro. These receptors were taken from a human donor who had recovered from COVID-19. CDR3s include the opening cysteine and the closing phenylalanine or tryptophan. Fields, in order: J gene, clone size, D gene, V gene, CDR3 protein, CDR3 DNA. A D gene is named only where the DNA matches it firmly. Clone size is stated in some rows and not others, as once, few, many or a class when expanded.

TRBJ1-2 | . | . | TRBV6-5 | CASSYMGSAFGDHYGYTF | TGTGCCAGCAGCTACATGGGATCTGCTTTCGGGGATCACTATGGCTACACCTTC
TRBJ2-3 | . | . | TRBV20-1 | CSATQTADTQYF | TGCAGTGCTACCCAGACTGCAGATACGCAGTATTTT
TRBJ1-3 | once | . | TRBV7-2 | CASSLELVRANSGNTIYF | TGTGCCAGCAGCTTAGAGCTGGTCAGAGCTAACTCTGGAAACACCATATATTTT
TRBJ1-2 | few | TRBD1 | TRBV6-1 | CASSVLPGQGSYGYTF | TGTGCCAGCAGTGTCTTACCGGGACAGGGCAGCTATGGCTACACCTTC
TRBJ1-5 | . | . | TRBV6-2/TRBV6-3 | CASSWINQPQHF | TGTGCCAGCAGTTGGATCAATCAGCCCCAGCATTTT
TRBJ1-2 | . | . | TRBV6-1 | CASSTQVVAYGYTF | TGTGCCAGCAGTACTCAGGTAGTCGCCTATGGCTACACCTTC
TRBJ1-5 | . | . | TRBV6-5 | CASSYLRGNQPQHF | TGTGCCAGCAGTTACTTGAGAGGGAATCAGCCCCAGCATTTT
TRBJ2-5 | once | TRBD1 | TRBV7-2 | CASSSRTGGVRETQYF | TGTGCCAGCAGCTCTCGGACAGGGGGCGTCCGGGAGACCCAGTACTTC
TRBJ1-2 | . | . | TRBV20-1 | CSARIYGDNYGYTF | TGCAGTGCTAGAATATACGGGGACAACTATGGCTACACCTTC
TRBJ1-6 | . | . | TRBV5-4 | CASSIDYNSPLHF | TGTGCCAGCAGCATCGACTATAATTCACCCCTCCACTTT
TRBJ1-2 | . | . | TRBV30 | CAWSRYGTYYGYTF | TGTGCCTGGAGTAGATACGGGACCTACTATGGCTACACCTTC
TRBJ2-7 | . | . | TRBV30 | CAWSVGGPRQYF | TGTGCCTGGAGTGTGGGGGGCCCGCGTCAGTACTTC
TRBJ1-1 | . | . | TRBV20-1 | CSARRVGDMNTEAFF | TGCAGTGCTAGGCGAGTTGGGGACATGAACACTGAAGCTTTCTTT
TRBJ1-1 | . | . | TRBV10-3 | CAISPSGNTEAFF | TGTGCCATCAGTCCCTCAGGGAACACTGAAGCTTTCTTT
TRBJ2-7 | . | . | TRBV6-2/TRBV6-3 | CASRISSTYEQYF | TGTGCCAGCAGGATCTCCTCTACCTACGAGCAGTACTTC
TRBJ2-5 | . | TRBD2 | TRBV20-1 | CSARVSGGGTQYF | TGCAGTGCTAGGGTTAGCGGGGGTGGGACCCAGTACTTC
TRBJ2-5 | once | . | TRBV24-1 | CATSDPVGRGQETQYF | TGTGCCACCAGTGATCCGGTCGGAAGGGGTCAAGAGACCCAGTACTTC
TRBJ1-2 | . | . | TRBV6-1 | CASSTLAGHGGYTF | TGTGCCAGCAGCACCCTAGCGGGGCATGGTGGCTACACCTTC
TRBJ1-2 | . | . | TRBV5-1 | CASSSGTASFGYGYTF | TGCGCCAGCAGCTCCGGGACGGCCAGCTTTGGCTATGGCTACACCTTC
TRBJ2-5 | few | TRBD1 | TRBV24-1 | CATSAGTEETQYF | TGTGCCACCAGTGCTGGGACAGAAGAGACCCAGTACTTC
TRBJ2-3 | . | TRBD2 | TRBV6-5 | CASSYYLPGLAVMGLGTDTQYF | TGTGCCAGCAGTTACTACCTACCAGGACTAGCCGTAATGGGGTTGGGCACAGATACGCAGTATTTT
TRBJ2-7 | once | . | TRBV7-9 | CASSLAGWLEQYF | TGTGCCAGCAGCTTAGCAGGGTGGTTGGAGCAGTACTTC
TRBJ1-1 | . | . | TRBV6-1 | CASSTGPVTEAFF | TGTGCCAGCAGTACAGGGCCTGTCACTGAAGCTTTCTTT
TRBJ2-3 | . | TRBD2 | TRBV20-1 | CSATTSGRRGGTDTQYF | TGCAGTGCTACCACTAGCGGGAGACGGGGGGGCACAGATACGCAGTATTTT
TRBJ2-7 | few | TRBD2 | TRBV6-2/TRBV6-3 | CASSKTGTSHEQYF | TGTGCCAGCAGTAAAACCGGGACTAGCCACGAGCAGTACTTC
TRBJ2-5 | large | . | TRBV7-3 | CASSRTGRETQYF | TGTGCCAGCAGCCGAACCGGTCGAGAGACCCAGTACTTC
TRBJ2-7 | . | . | TRBV30 | CAWSGDGRDEQYF | TGTGCCTGGAGCGGGGACGGACGGGACGAGCAGTACTTC
TRBJ2-1 | . | TRBD2 | TRBV7-8 | CASSTRLAVRSYNEQFF | TGTGCCAGCAGCACCCGACTAGCGGTCCGCTCCTACAATGAGCAGTTCTTC
TRBJ2-2 | . | . | TRBV6-1 | CASKGSLNTGELFF | TGTGCCAGCAAGGGCAGCCTGAACACCGGGGAGCTGTTTTTT
TRBJ2-5 | . | . | TRBV12-3/TRBV12-4 | CASSFSETQYF | TGTGCCAGCAGTTTTTCGGAGACCCAGTACTTC
TRBJ2-7 | . | . | TRBV27 | CASSWSQGSEQYF | TGTGCCAGCAGTTGGTCACAGGGATCCGAGCAGTACTTC
TRBJ2-7 | . | . | TRBV6-5 | CASSYSSGTGYEQYF | TGTGCCAGCAGTTACTCGTCCGGGACTGGGTACGAGCAGTACTTC
TRBJ2-5 | . | TRBD2 | TRBV5-1 | CASSLAGGRQTQYF | TGCGCCAGCAGCTTGGCCGGGGGGAGACAGACCCAGTACTTC
TRBJ1-6 | . | . | TRBV7-2 | CASSLASNSYNSPLHF | TGTGCCAGCAGCTTAGCGAGTAACTCCTATAATTCACCCCTCCACTTT
TRBJ2-3 | medium-sized | . | TRBV6-5 | CASSYFGESTDTQYF | TGTGCCAGCAGTTACTTTGGGGAGAGCACAGATACGCAGTATTTT
TRBJ1-2 | few | . | TRBV2 | CASRRIDRYYGYTF | TGTGCCAGCAGGCGTATTGACAGATACTATGGCTACACCTTC
TRBJ2-5 | . | TRBD2 | TRBV20-1 | CSARTHGGGQETQYF | TGCAGTGCTAGGACCCACGGGGGGGGCCAAGAGACCCAGTACTTC
TRBJ2-2 | . | . | TRBV20-1 | CSAMHGKGTGELFF | TGCAGTGCTATGCATGGGAAGGGCACCGGGGAGCTGTTTTTT
TRBJ2-1 | . | . | TRBV20-1 | CSARDPAGPGNEQFF | TGCAGTGCTAGAGATCCGGCGGGCCCCGGGAATGAGCAGTTCTTC
TRBJ1-2 | . | . | TRBV20-1 | CSAGAAGGVYGYTF | TGCAGTGCTGGCGCGGCCGGAGGCGTCTATGGCTACACCTTC
TRBJ1-1 | . | . | TRBV6-1 | CASRGTSTEAFF | TGTGCCAGCAGAGGAACTTCCACTGAAGCTTTCTTT
TRBJ1-6 | few | . | TRBV6-2/TRBV6-3 | CASRGGRINSPLHF | TGTGCCAGCAGGGGGGGACGGATAAATTCACCCCTCCACTTT
TRBJ1-6 | . | . | TRBV19 | CASSIQGRASNSPLHF | TGTGCCAGTAGTATTCAGGGAAGGGCGAGTAATTCACCCCTCCACTTT
TRBJ2-6 | . | TRBD1 | TRBV2 | CASLRGLGSGANVLTF | TGTGCCAGCCTCAGGGGGTTAGGGTCTGGGGCCAACGTCCTGACTTTC
TRBJ1-1 | . | . | TRBV7-2 | CASSSGHGRANTEAFF | TGTGCCAGCAGCTCAGGACATGGCAGGGCGAACACTGAAGCTTTCTTT